The 30 T cell receptor beta chains given below trace back to one sample, sequenced in a study of cytomegalovirus exposure and HLA in healthy donors. Use of 60 Vbeta and 13 Jbeta primers characterized the PCR. Profiling relied on immunoSEQ multiplex PCR, and the TCRdb table lists in-frame clones only, not all of them. The table has around 200,000 clones, more than 75% seen once. Sequenced material: PBMCs. The receptors come from a woman in her forties or fifties in good health and CMV-seropositive.

V is TRBV27 and J is TRBJ2-1, with 7 bases fitting TRBD2. The CDR3 is 15 residues long. The germline V gene has CDR1 MNHEY and CDR2 SMNVEV (reference sequence). Trimming at V came to 6 bases and at J to 7 bases, leaving 12 bases not matched to a gene. CDR3 loop: CASSSILAVWNEQFF. CDR3 DNA: TGTGCCAGCAGCTCCATTCTAGCGGTTTGGAATGAGCAGTTCTTC.

The CDR3 bases are TGTGCCAGCAGTTACTCCGGACAGTCTAATGGCTACACCTTC. Its translation: CASSYSGQSNGYTF. J is TRBJ1-2 and V is TRBV6-6; D is perhaps TRBD1 (6 bases). The CDR3 totals 14 residues. Germline V gene data show CDR1 as MNHNY and CDR2 as SVGAGI (reference sequence). Trimming took 0 bases from V and 6 from J, leaving 11 bases between them.

The chain uses TRBV5-1 and TRBJ2-4, with TRBD2 matching over 7 bases. The CDR3 is 12 amino acids. The ends lost 5 bases at V and 6 bases at J; junction bases unmatched: 2. CDR1 and CDR2 from the germline V gene are SGHRS and YFSETQ. For the CDR3, the DNA is TGCGCCAGCAGAGGCGGGGGAAACATTCAGTACTTC. Protein: CASRGGGNIQYF. Based on the CDR3 plus reference TRBV5-1 and TRBJ2-4, the full variable domain is KAGVTQTPRYLIKTRGQQVTLSCSPISGHRSVSWYQQTPGQGLQFLFEYFSETQRNKGNFPGRFSGRQFSNSRSEMNVSTLELGDSALYLCASRGGGNIQYFGAGTRLSVL.

This clone was counted a single time. The chain employs TRBV7-9 and TRBJ2-5, with D perhaps matching TRBD2 (7 bases). Germline V gene data show CDR1 as SEHNR and CDR2 as FQNEAQ (reference sequence). This CDR3 region has 15 residues. V gave up 6 bases and J gave up 4 bases, with 18 bases separating them. The CDR3 sequence: CASRQAGGAGETQYF. In DNA form, the CDR3 reads TGTGCCAGCAGGCAGGCTGGGGGGGCCGGAGAGACCCAGTACTTC.

The chain links TRBV6-5 to TRBJ2-7; D might be TRBD2 (7 bases). Trimming cost V 0 bases and J 6 bases, with 18 bases left between them. The CDR3 consists of 16 residues. Germline V CDR1 and CDR2: MNHEY, SVGAGI. CDR3 bases: TGTGCCAGCAGTTACTCAGTTGCGGGGGCCCTCTCCGAGCAGTACTTC. Its translation: CASSYSVAGALSEQYF.

The chain recombines TRBV6-6 with TRBJ1-2, with a weak D call TRBD1 (5 bases). This CDR3 region has 15 residues. Trimming removed 0 bases at V and 4 bases at J, with 12 bases between. CDR1 and CDR2 from the germline V gene are MNHNY and SVGAGI (reference sequence). DNA of the CDR3: TGTGCCAGCAGTTACTCGGTAGACAGCCCCTATGGCTACACCTTC. Protein sequence: CASSYSVDSPYGYTF.

Only one count was recorded for this clone. DNA of the CDR3: TGTGCCAGCAATCTTGGATGGAAGGGGAACTATGGCTACACCTTC. Translation gives CASNLGWKGNYGYTF. This sequence joins TRBV6-5 and TRBJ1-2; a possible D gene is TRBD1 (5 bases). Between the trimmed V and J ends, which lost 7 bases and 2 bases, there was a span of 17 bases. The CDR3 runs to 15 residues. From germline, CDR1 is MNHEY and CDR2 SVGAGI.

This rearrangement joins TRBV11-3 to TRBJ2-5; D ambiguous. This CDR3 is 13 amino acids long. In germline, CDR1 is SGHNT, CDR2 YENEEA. V was trimmed by 3 bases and J by 9 bases, leaving 14 bases between them. CDR3 DNA sequence: TGTGCCAGCAGCTTTTCTGAAGACGCGGCCCAGTACTTC. It specifies CASSFSEDAAQYF. Looking up the rest from reference TRBV11-3 and TRBJ2-5 gives the full variable domain: EAGVVQSPRYKIIEKKQPVAFWCNPISGHNTLYWYLQNLGQGPELLIRYENEEAVDDSQLPKDRFSAERLKGVDSTLKIQPAELGDSAVYLCASSFSEDAAQYFGPGTRLLVL.

The chain employs TRBV25-1 and TRBJ2-1, with 7 positions matching TRBD1. Germline V CDR1 and CDR2: MGHDK, SYGVNS. With V trimmed by 6 bases and J by 4 bases, 6 bases remained unmatched. This CDR3 has 14 residues. The CDR3 here is CASRPGQLYNEQFF. CDR3 sequence (DNA): TGTGCCAGCAGACCGGGACAGTTATACAATGAGCAGTTCTTC.

The chain is built from TRBV11-2 and TRBJ2-3; D possibly corresponds to TRBD2 (6 bases). Germline loops: CDR1 SGHAT, CDR2 FQNNGV. Trimming removed 2 bases from V and 0 bases from J, with 12 bases in between. This CDR3 spans 16 amino acids. The CDR3: CASSLLALTSTDTQYF. The CDR3, as DNA: TGTGCCAGCAGCTTACTAGCGCTAACTAGCACAGATACGCAGTATTTT.

In the case of this clone: Other nucleotide sequences in the sample specify the same CDR3. The V and J genes are TRBV5-1 and TRBJ1-5; D remains unclear. V dropped 0 bases and J dropped 3 bases, with 7 bases sitting between them. This CDR3 has 14 amino acids. Per the germline V gene, CDR1 is SGHRS and CDR2 is YFSETQ. CDR3 sequence: CASSLGQPNQPQHF. The CDR3 DNA sequence: TGCGCCAGCAGCTTGGGACAACCCAATCAGCCCCAGCATTTT.

The gene calls are TRBV7-9 and TRBJ2-1; D is perhaps TRBD1 (6 bases). The CDR3 is 18 residues long. Germline V gene lookup returns CDR1 SEHNR and CDR2 FQNEAQ (reference sequence). V lost 5 bases and J 4 bases, leaving 24 bases between the germline ends. Here the CDR3 DNA reads TGTGCCAGCAGCCCATCCCGGGACACGGACATAGTATACAATGAGCAGTTCTTC. Protein: CASSPSRDTDIVYNEQFF.

This clone was detected a few times. The chain employs TRBV29-1 and TRBJ1-1, with 9 bases that match TRBD1. V gave up 3 bases and J gave up 0 bases; unmatched junction bases: 5. Per the germline V gene, CDR1 is SQVTM and CDR2 is ANQGSEA. The CDR3 is 15 amino acids. The CDR3 nucleotides read TGCAGCGTTGAGGACAGGGGAGGAGTGAACACTGAAGCTTTCTTT. Protein sequence: CSVEDRGGVNTEAFF.

In nucleotides, the CDR3 is TGTGCCGCCCGGACAGGGGCCACCGGGGAGCTGTTTTTT. Protein product: CAARTGATGELFF. This chain uses TRBV2 with TRBJ2-2, with 9 bases aligning to TRBD1. CDR1 and CDR2 from the germline V gene are SNHLY and FYNNEI. The V and J ends lost 11 bases and 4 bases, in that order; junction bases with no gene match: 5. This CDR3 has 13 residues.

V and J are TRBV11-2 and TRBJ2-5, with a weak D call TRBD1 (5 bases). The CDR3 consists of 16 residues. Trimming removed 1 base from V and 7 bases from J, with 19 bases in between. The germline CDR1 and CDR2 sequences are SGHAT and FQNNGV. CDR3 amino acids: CASSLVAGSQVGTQYF. The CDR3, as DNA: TGTGCCAGCAGCTTAGTGGCAGGATCACAGGTGGGGACCCAGTACTTC.

The CDR3 reads CASSPEGGRPNEKLFF. The CDR3 DNA reads TGTGCCAGCAGCCCCGAAGGCGGCCGCCCTAATGAAAAACTGTTTTTT. V gene TRBV7-2 combines with J gene TRBJ1-4; D ambiguous. CDR3 length: 16 amino acids. V was shortened by 5 bases and J by 3 bases, with 16 bases between the two germline ends. CDR1 is SGHTA, CDR2 FQGNSA, per germline. The complete variable domain, with remaining parts taken from reference TRBV7-2 and TRBJ1-4, reads GAGVSQSPSNKVTEKGKDVELRCDPISGHTALYWYRQSLGQGLEFLIYFQGNSAPDKSGLPSDRFSAERTGGSVSTLTIQRTQQEDSAVYLCASSPEGGRPNEKLFFGSGTQLSVL.

V usage is TRBV14 and J usage is TRBJ2-1; 11 bases agree with TRBD2. Germline lookup yields CDR1 SGHDN and CDR2 FVKESK. The CDR3 spans 16 residues. With V trimmed by 4 bases and J by 6 bases, 8 bases remained unmatched. CDR3 amino acids: CASSLRSSGGVNEQFF. CDR3 nucleotide sequence: TGTGCCAGCAGCCTCAGAAGTAGCGGGGGGGTCAATGAGCAGTTCTTC.

The chain links TRBV25-1 to TRBJ2-3, with 7 positions matching TRBD2. CDR3 size: 15 residues. Trimming took 6 bases from V and 6 from J; bases not matched to a gene: 12. Germline assignment: CDR1 MGHDK and CDR2 SYGVNS. CDR3 sequence (DNA): TGTGCCAGCAGCGGACAACGGGGGGTGGCGGATACGCAGTATTTT. Amino acid sequence: CASSGQRGVADTQYF. Filled out from reference TRBV25-1 and TRBJ2-3, the complete variable domain reads EADIYQTPRYLVIGTGKKITLECSQTMGHDKMYWYQQDPGMELHLIHYSYGVNSTEKGDLSSESTVSRIRTEHFPLTLESARPSHTSQYLCASSGQRGVADTQYFGPGTRLTVL.

The chain links TRBV7-9 to TRBJ1-1; 9 bases line up with TRBD1. After removal of 3 bases from V and 0 bases from J, the junction contained 5 bases not matched to a gene. The CDR3 has 16 amino acids. CDR1 is SEHNR, CDR2 FQNEAQ, per germline (reference sequence). CDR3 DNA sequence: TGTGCCAGCAGCTTGGGACAGGGAGACATGAACACTGAAGCTTTCTTT. Its translation: CASSLGQGDMNTEAFF.

This chain connects TRBV2 to TRBJ2-5, with D perhaps TRBD1 (6 bases). Trimming stripped 8 bases from V and 4 bases from J, with 17 bases between. CDR1 is SNHLY, CDR2 FYNNEI, per germline. The CDR3 consists of 14 residues. The CDR3 is CASSSTGTRETQYF. The CDR3 region has the DNA TGTGCCAGCTCATCCACAGGGACGCGAGAGACCCAGTACTTC.

This rearrangement joins TRBV6-1 to TRBJ2-1, with TRBD2 matching over 8 bases. Germline V lookup: CDR1 MNHNS, CDR2 SASEGT. Trimming took 3 bases from V and 0 from J; bases not matched to a gene: 4. The CDR3 spans 16 residues. The CDR3 sequence: CASSELAGSSYNEQFF. In DNA form, the CDR3 reads TGTGCCAGCAGTGAGCTAGCGGGCAGCTCCTACAATGAGCAGTTCTTC.

The chain recombines TRBV23-1 with TRBJ2-5; 10 bases are a match to TRBD1. TRBV23-1 is designated an ORF whose function remains uncertain. V was pared by 3 bases and J by 6 bases, with 4 bases of the junction left unmatched. This CDR3 is 14 amino acids long. The CDR3 nucleotides read TGCGCCAGCAGTCAGAGACAGGGGGCGAAGACCCAGTACTTC. Its translation: CASSQRQGAKTQYF.

This sequence joins TRBV27 and TRBJ2-1, with 8 bases lining up with TRBD2. Germline V gene data show CDR1 as MNHEY and CDR2 as SMNVEV (reference sequence). V lost 6 bases, J lost 2 bases, and 6 bases stayed unmatched. There are 15 residues in the CDR3. The CDR3: CASRPAGGPYNEQFF. The CDR3 bases are TGTGCCAGCAGGCCCGCGGGGGGCCCCTACAATGAGCAGTTCTTC.

The V gene is TRBV7-6, the J gene TRBJ2-1; tentatively, D is TRBD1 (5 bases). The CDR3 contains 13 residues. The germline V gene encodes CDR1 SGHVS and CDR2 FNYEAQ. V lost 2 bases to trimming and J lost 8 bases, with 10 bases between them. CDR3 in amino acids: CASSLQGIDEQFF. Written as DNA, the CDR3 is TGTGCCAGCAGCTTACAGGGTATCGATGAGCAGTTCTTC.

The chain is built from TRBV10-1 and TRBJ2-3; 8 positions agree with TRBD2. Germline CDR1 reads WNHNN; CDR2 reads SYGVQD (reference sequence). This CDR3 is built from 15 residues. V lost 4 bases, J lost 2 bases, and 5 bases stayed unmatched. CDR3 DNA sequence: TGCGCCAGCAGTGGCCGGGGGGGACCCACAGATACGCAGTATTTT. Translation: CASSGRGGPTDTQYF.

This clone appeared once. This CDR3 reads CASSLVAGGEGDIQYF. The CDR3 DNA is TGTGCCAGCAGCTTAGTCGCAGGGGGAGAGGGGGACATTCAGTACTTC. The J gene is TRBJ2-4, the V gene TRBV7-8; 7 nucleotides agree with TRBD1. Germline V CDR1 and CDR2: SGHVS, FQNEAQ. The CDR3 is 16 residues long. The V and J ends lost 1 base and 8 bases, in that order; junction bases with no gene match: 11.

J is TRBJ1-5 and V is TRBV2; no reliable D call. V dropped 8 bases and J dropped 5 bases, with 16 bases sitting between them. Looked up from germline, CDR1 is SNHLY and CDR2 is FYNNEI. The CDR3 has 14 amino acids. The CDR3 DNA reads TGTGCCAGCGCTATGACGGGGAGCGATCAGCCCCAGCATTTT. This encodes CASAMTGSDQPQHF.

This clone was found a few times. This sequence joins TRBV6-5 and TRBJ2-7, with D tentatively TRBD2 (7 bases). The length of the CDR3 is 13 residues. The germline V and J ends were trimmed by 6 bases and 2 bases, with 11 bases remaining between them. The germline gives CDR1 MNHEY, CDR2 SVGAGI. The CDR3 loop is CASRMGGPYEQYF. The CDR3 DNA sequence: TGTGCCAGCAGGATGGGGGGGCCCTACGAGCAGTACTTC.

The CDR3, as DNA: TGCGCCAGCAGCCCCGTGGACAGGAGGACAGATACGCAGTATTTT. It codes for CASSPVDRRTDTQYF. The V gene is TRBV5-1, the J gene TRBJ2-3; 7 bases map to TRBD1. J lost 3 bases, V lost 4 bases, and 8 bases had no gene match. This CDR3 contains 15 residues. Germline CDR1 reads SGHRS; CDR2 reads YFSETQ.

This chain uses TRBV7-3 with TRBJ2-3; 10 nucleotides agree with TRBD2. CDR3 length: 16 residues. Germline-derived CDR1 and CDR2 are SGHTA and FQGTGA. J lost 6 bases, V lost 2 bases, and 8 bases had no gene match. CDR3 bases: TGTGCCAGCAGCTTAGAGCCTAGCGGGGGAGGCGATACGCAGTATTTT. Its protein product is CASSLEPSGGGDTQYF. Combining the CDR3 with reference TRBV7-3 and TRBJ2-3 gives the whole variable domain GAGVSQTPSNKVTEKGKYVELRCDPISGHTALYWYRQSLGQGPEFLIYFQGTGAADDSGLPNDRFFAVRPEGSVSTLKIQRTERGDSAVYLCASSLEPSGGGDTQYFGPGTRLTVL.